This record looks at one T cell receptor (beta chain) sequence and its context. The antigen remains undetermined. The data originate from a study of PD-1 blockade in classical Hodgkin lymphoma. General study points: Reported findings placed baseline TCR diversity lower in newly diagnosed patients (compared with healthy donors). It was among complete responders that baseline diversity resembled that of newly diagnosed patients.

Profiling relied on immunoSEQ multiplex PCR, and the TCRdb table lists in-frame clones only, not all of them. The sample gives 130,000 to 150,000 clones, approximately 81% of which show up once; 9.2% is in the top ten. Each of the patients experienced relapse following autologous stem cell transplantation, and their brentuximab vedotin exposure differed. The CDR3 has 15 residues. The germline V gene has CDR1 MNHEY and CDR2 SMNVEV (reference sequence). V was trimmed by 5 bases and J by 5 bases, leaving 17 bases between them. V and J are TRBV27 and TRBJ2-3; weak D call: TRBD2 (5 bases). Sequencing was performed on peripheral blood mononuclear cells (PBMCs), taken before the second cycle of nivolumab. The clonotype was recovered from a human donor with classical Hodgkin lymphoma. The CDR3 region has the DNA TGTGCCAGCAGTGCCGCTAGCCTTAGGAGAGATACGCAGTATTTT. Its translation: CASSAASLRRDTQYF.